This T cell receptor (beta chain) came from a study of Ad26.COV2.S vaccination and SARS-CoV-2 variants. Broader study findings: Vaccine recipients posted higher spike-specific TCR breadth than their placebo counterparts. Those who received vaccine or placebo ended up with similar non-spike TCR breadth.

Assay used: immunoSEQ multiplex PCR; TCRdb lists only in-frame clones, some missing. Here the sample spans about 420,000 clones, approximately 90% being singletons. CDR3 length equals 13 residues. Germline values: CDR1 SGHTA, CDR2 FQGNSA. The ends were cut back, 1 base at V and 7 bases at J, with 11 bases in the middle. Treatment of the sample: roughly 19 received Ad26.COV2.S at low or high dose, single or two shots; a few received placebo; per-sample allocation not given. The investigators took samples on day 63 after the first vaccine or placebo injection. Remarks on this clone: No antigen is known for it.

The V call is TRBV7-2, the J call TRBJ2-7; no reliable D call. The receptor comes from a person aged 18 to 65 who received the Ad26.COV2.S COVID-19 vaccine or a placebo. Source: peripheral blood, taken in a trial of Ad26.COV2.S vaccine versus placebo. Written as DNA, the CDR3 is TGTGCCAGCAGCTTAGTAGGCGGCCAGGAGCAGTACTTC. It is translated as CASSLVGGQEQYF. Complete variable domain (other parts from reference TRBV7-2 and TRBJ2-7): GAGVSQSPSNKVTEKGKDVELRCDPISGHTALYWYRQSLGQGLEFLIYFQGNSAPDKSGLPSDRFSAERTGGSVSTLTIQRTQQEDSAVYLCASSLVGGQEQYFGPGTRLTVT.